This T cell receptor beta chain was captured in a study of T-cell reconstitution after alpha-beta-depleted transplantation in children. Unique molecular identifiers were built into the TCRbeta library. TCRdb reanalysed the PCR reads using MiXCR and keeps one entry per CDR3 protein. The sample carries about 640,000 distinct CDR3 sequences, over 15% recorded once. This CDR3 has 13 amino acids. Trimming took 5 bases from V and 5 from J, leaving 12 bases between them. The germline CDR1 and CDR2 sequences are SGHTA and FQGNSA. The rearrangement joins TRBV7-2 to TRBJ2-5, with D possibly matching TRBD2 (7 bases). The sequencing here drew on PBMCs from the stem cell graft donor, taken from the stem cell graft. This TCR derives from a human donor who donated a stem cell graft to a child with acute myeloid leukemia. The CDR3: CASSDGGLETQYF. CDR3 sequence (DNA): TGTGCCAGCAGCGACGGGGGGCTGGAGACCCAGTACTTC.